This TCR beta chain originates from a study of blood T cell repertoires in COVID-19. Study information: Collection of acute and convalescent COVID-19 samples took place in the United States, Italy and Spain. Nucleic acid was either cDNA or gDNA, and it came from T cells, B-cell-depleted T cells, or PBMCs.

The CDR3 loop spans 14 amino acids. V was pared by 2 bases and J by 3 bases, with 10 bases between. CDR1 is KGHSH and CDR2 is LQKENI in the germline V gene. In the original workflow: Scientists estimated how many nucleated cells there were by amplifying reference gene primers. Sequencing used immunoSEQ multiplex PCR; TCRdb keeps in-frame clones, though not all of them. V and J calls and clone size follow that table, whereas D and trimming were derived from the DNA. The sample contains about 220,000 clones, 80% to 90% of which appear only once. The rearrangement links TRBV18 to TRBJ1-2, with D possibly being TRBD1 (6 bases). Sequences were obtained from peripheral blood. The TCR was taken from a man in his forties with acute or convalescent COVID-19. The CDR3 sequence: CASSPTDSYYGYTF. The CDR3 region has the DNA TGTGCCAGCTCACCAACGGACAGCTACTATGGCTACACCTTC.